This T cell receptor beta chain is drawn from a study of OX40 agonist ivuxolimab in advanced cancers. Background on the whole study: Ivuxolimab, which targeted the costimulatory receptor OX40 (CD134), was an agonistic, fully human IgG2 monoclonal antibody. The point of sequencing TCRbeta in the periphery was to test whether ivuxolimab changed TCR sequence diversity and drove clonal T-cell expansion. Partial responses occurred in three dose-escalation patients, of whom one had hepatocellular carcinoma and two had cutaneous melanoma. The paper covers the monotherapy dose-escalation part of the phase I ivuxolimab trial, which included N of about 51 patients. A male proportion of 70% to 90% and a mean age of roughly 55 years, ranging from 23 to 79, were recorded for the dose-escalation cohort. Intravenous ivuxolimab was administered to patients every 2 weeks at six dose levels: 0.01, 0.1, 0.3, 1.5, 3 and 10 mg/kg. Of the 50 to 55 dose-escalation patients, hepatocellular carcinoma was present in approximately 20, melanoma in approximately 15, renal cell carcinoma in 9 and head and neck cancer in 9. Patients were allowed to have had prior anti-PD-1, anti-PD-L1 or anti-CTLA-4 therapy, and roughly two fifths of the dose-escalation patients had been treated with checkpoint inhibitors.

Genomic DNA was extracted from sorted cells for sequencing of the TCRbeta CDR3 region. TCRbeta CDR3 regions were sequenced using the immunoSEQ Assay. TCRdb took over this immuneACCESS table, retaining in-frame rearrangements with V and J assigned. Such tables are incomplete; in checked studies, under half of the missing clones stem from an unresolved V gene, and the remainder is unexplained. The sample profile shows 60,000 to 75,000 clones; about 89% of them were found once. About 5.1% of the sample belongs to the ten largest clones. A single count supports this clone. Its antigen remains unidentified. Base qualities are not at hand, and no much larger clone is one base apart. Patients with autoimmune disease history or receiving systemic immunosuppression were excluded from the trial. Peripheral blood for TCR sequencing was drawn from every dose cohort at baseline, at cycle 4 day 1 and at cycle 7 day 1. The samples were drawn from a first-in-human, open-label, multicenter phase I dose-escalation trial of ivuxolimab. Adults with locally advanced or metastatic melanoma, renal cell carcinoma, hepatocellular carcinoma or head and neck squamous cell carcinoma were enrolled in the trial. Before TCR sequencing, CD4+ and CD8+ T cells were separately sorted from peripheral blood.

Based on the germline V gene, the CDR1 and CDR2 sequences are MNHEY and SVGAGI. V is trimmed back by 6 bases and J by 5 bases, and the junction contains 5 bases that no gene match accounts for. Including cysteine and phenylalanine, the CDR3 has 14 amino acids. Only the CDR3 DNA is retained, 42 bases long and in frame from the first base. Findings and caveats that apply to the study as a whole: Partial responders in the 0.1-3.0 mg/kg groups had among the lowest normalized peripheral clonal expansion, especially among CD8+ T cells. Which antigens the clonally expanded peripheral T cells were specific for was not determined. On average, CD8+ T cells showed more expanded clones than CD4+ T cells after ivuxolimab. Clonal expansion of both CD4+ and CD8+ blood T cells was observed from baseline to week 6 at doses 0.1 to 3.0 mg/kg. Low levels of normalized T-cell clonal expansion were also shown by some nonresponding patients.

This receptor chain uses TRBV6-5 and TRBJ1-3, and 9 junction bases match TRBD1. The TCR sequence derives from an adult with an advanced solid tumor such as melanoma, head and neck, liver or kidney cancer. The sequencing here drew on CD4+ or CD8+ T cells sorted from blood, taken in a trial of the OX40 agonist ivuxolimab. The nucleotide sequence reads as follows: TGTGCCAGCAGGCCAACAGGGGGCAGAAACACCATATATTTT. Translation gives CASRPTGGRNTIYF.